The 14 T cell receptor beta chains reported below all come from one sample, sequenced in a study of CD8 T cells in ankylosing spondylitis. TCRdb passed the 5' RACE reads through MiXCR, listing each CDR3 protein once. The table includes over 200,000 distinct CDR3 sequences, over 9.5% detected once. The sequenced sample was blood, either unsorted or a sorted T cell fraction (not recorded which). The receptors stem from a male donor with ankylosing spondylitis or in good health (not recorded which).

This clonotype was seen many times. The rearrangement joins TRBV29-1 to TRBJ2-1; a weak D match, TRBD2 (7 bases). V was shortened by 8 bases and J by 4 bases, with 24 bases between the two germline ends. The germline CDR1 and CDR2 sequences are SQVTM and ANQGSEA. The CDR3 consists of 16 residues. The DNA of the CDR3 is TGCAGCCCCCTCAGTTGGGGGGGGGCCACATACAATGAGCAGTTCTTC. Translated: CSPLSWGGATYNEQFF.

This clonotype was detected ten times or more. The chain recombines TRBV25-1 with TRBJ1-1, with D possibly being TRBD1 (6 bases). Germline V gives CDR1 MGHDK, CDR2 SYGVNS. The V end lost 4 bases, the J end lost 4 bases, and 13 bases lay between the germline ends. The CDR3 is 14 residues long. Here the CDR3 DNA reads TGTGCCAGCAGTGGCAGACAGGCTTCCACTGAAGCTTTCTTT. Its protein product is CASSGRQASTEAFF.

The rearrangement joins TRBV5-1 to TRBJ1-3; 10 bases fit TRBD1. This CDR3 is built from 17 residues. CDR1 and CDR2 (germline): SGHRS, YFSETQ. V lost 4 bases, J lost 0 bases, and 7 bases stayed unmatched. For the CDR3, the DNA is TGCGCCAGCAGCCCTCGACAGGGGGCAGCCTCTGGAAACACCATATATTTT. This encodes CASSPRQGAASGNTIYF.

This chain links TRBV5-5 with TRBJ2-3; 7 bases line up with TRBD1. The length of the CDR3 is 14 residues. The germline V gene has CDR1 SGHKS and CDR2 YYEKEE (reference sequence). V was clipped by 5 bases and J by 3 bases; unmatched bases: 6. The CDR3: CASRPTGVTDTQYF. Written as DNA, the CDR3 is TGTGCCAGCAGACCCACAGGGGTTACAGATACGCAGTATTTT.

In this sample, this clonotype turned up many times. The chain combines TRBV6-1 with TRBJ1-3; D not resolved. V was shortened by 2 bases and J by 0 bases, with 8 bases between the two germline ends. CDR1 and CDR2 from the germline V gene are MNHNS and SASEGT. CDR3 size: 15 residues. The CDR3 DNA follows: TGTGCCAGCAGTGAAAACTGGCTCTCTGGAAACACCATATATTTT. This gives the protein CASSENWLSGNTIYF.

This clonotype was seen many times. The rearrangement joins TRBV7-8 to TRBJ2-7; D possibly corresponds to TRBD2 (6 bases). Germline V lookup: CDR1 SGHVS, CDR2 FQNEAQ. The V and J ends lost 2 bases and 3 bases respectively, with 14 bases between them. This CDR3 comprises 15 residues. Here the CDR3 reads CASSLSGGEDYEQYF. CDR3 bases: TGTGCCAGCAGCTTAAGCGGCGGGGAGGACTACGAGCAGTACTTC.

V and J are TRBV5-1 and TRBJ2-3; D is uncertain. This CDR3 spans 15 amino acids. The V end lost 0 bases, the J end lost 2 bases, and 10 bases lay between the germline ends. CDR1 is SGHRS, CDR2 YFSETQ, per germline. The CDR3 loop reads CASSLAFLDTDTQYF. The CDR3 DNA is TGCGCCAGCAGCTTGGCCTTTCTAGACACAGATACGCAGTATTTT.

The V call is TRBV19, the J call TRBJ2-1; D is undetermined. V gave up 7 bases and J gave up 0 bases, with 16 bases separating them. The CDR3 runs to 16 residues. Per the germline V gene, CDR1 is LNHDA and CDR2 is SQIVND (reference sequence). Here the CDR3 DNA reads TGTGCCAGTACCTGGGAAAGGGCGGACTCCTACAATGAGCAGTTCTTC. It is translated as CASTWERADSYNEQFF. Filled out from reference TRBV19 and TRBJ2-1, the complete variable domain reads DGGITQSPKYLFRKEGQNVTLSCEQNLNHDAMYWYRQDPGQGLRLIYYSQIVNDFQKGDIAEGYSVSREKKESFPLTVTSAQKNPTAFYLCASTWERADSYNEQFFGPGTRLTVL.

The V call is TRBV7-6, the J call TRBJ1-1, with TRBD1 as a possible D gene (6 bases). This CDR3 has 14 residues. Trimming stripped 1 base from V and 6 bases from J, with 12 bases between. CDR1 is SGHVS and CDR2 is FNYEAQ in the germline V gene. CDR3 sequence reads: CASSLGQADAEAFF. CDR3 coding DNA: TGTGCCAGCAGCTTAGGACAGGCTGACGCTGAAGCTTTCTTT.

This clonotype was detected only a few times. The chain links TRBV7-3 to TRBJ1-1; 7 bases are shared with TRBD1. The germline CDR1 and CDR2 sequences are SGHTA and FQGTGA. The CDR3 runs to 17 residues. The V gene end was trimmed by 5 bases and the J gene end by 4 bases; junction bases not matched to a gene: 16. The CDR3 region has the DNA TGTGCCAGCAGCCCGGGGGGGCCAAGACAGGGAGTCACTGAAGCTTTCTTT. Translation gives CASSPGGPRQGVTEAFF. Supplemented by reference TRBV7-3 and TRBJ1-1, the full variable domain reads GAGVSQTPSNKVTEKGKYVELRCDPISGHTALYWYRQSLGQGPEFLIYFQGTGAADDSGLPNDRFFAVRPEGSVSTLKIQRTERGDSAVYLCASSPGGPRQGVTEAFFGQGTRLTVV.

This clonotype came up many times. The V gene is TRBV12-3 or TRBV12-4, the J gene TRBJ2-7, with TRBD2 identical over 7 bases. The CDR3 consists of 16 residues. Trimming took 5 bases from V and 3 from J; bases not matched to a gene: 13. The CDR3 bases are TGTGCCAGCAGTCCTCACACCGGGACTACGGGCTACGAGCAGTACTTC. It encodes CASSPHTGTTGYEQYF.

Regarding this clonotype: Mismatch with germline at one junction end may stem from a read error. The V gene is TRBV6-1, the J gene TRBJ1-2; unclear D gene. Germline loops: CDR1 MNHNS, CDR2 SASEGT. CDR3 length: 13 residues. CDR3 region: CASSEGIAYGYPF. CDR3 in DNA: TGTGCCAGCAGTGAAGGAATAGCCTATGGCTACCCCTTC.

This clonotype came up a few times. Written as DNA, the CDR3 is TGTGCCAGCAGCTTTTTCTCGACTAGCGGGGGTGGCACAGATACGCAGTATTTT. This gives the protein CASSFFSTSGGGTDTQYF. V gene TRBV7-6 combines with J gene TRBJ2-3; 12 bases are shared with TRBD2. This CDR3 is built from 18 residues. V lost 3 bases, J lost 1 base, and 8 bases stayed unmatched. The germline gives CDR1 SGHVS, CDR2 FNYEAQ.

This clonotype appeared many times. The chain recombines TRBV20-1 with TRBJ2-3; 10 bases match TRBD2. The CDR3 has 14 residues. J lost 5 bases, V lost 5 bases, and 7 bases had no gene match. The V gene's germline CDR1 is DFQATT and CDR2 SNEGSKA (reference sequence). The CDR3 nucleotides are TGCAGTGCTGCGAGCGGGGGGGCCCTAGATACGCAGTATTTT. This encodes CSAASGGALDTQYF.